The T cell receptor (beta chain) described here comes from a study of cytomegalovirus exposure and HLA in healthy donors. Turning to this clone: The antigen remains unidentified.

Whole-study findings and limits: Several of the most significant clusters were apparently associated with common viral pathogens in a later analysis. Cytomegalovirus-associated TCR beta chains were listed, numbering approximately 150.

The PCR ran on 60 Vbeta and 13 Jbeta primers. TCRdb's copy holds only in-frame clones and misses some; the assay was immunoSEQ multiplex PCR. In the table there are approximately 170,000 clones, over 70% of which are singletons. The CDR3 is made up of 15 amino acids. V lost 1 base, J lost 0 bases, and 9 bases lay in between. The V gene's germline CDR1 is SGHRS and CDR2 YFSETQ. Input material: PBMCs. This sequence joins TRBV5-1 and TRBJ2-3; D is possibly TRBD2 (5 bases). This TCR was sampled from a woman under 30 in good health and CMV-seronegative. As DNA, the CDR3 is TGCGCCAGCAGCTTGTACTCGGGGAGCACAGATACGCAGTATTTT. Its translation is CASSLYSGSTDTQYF.